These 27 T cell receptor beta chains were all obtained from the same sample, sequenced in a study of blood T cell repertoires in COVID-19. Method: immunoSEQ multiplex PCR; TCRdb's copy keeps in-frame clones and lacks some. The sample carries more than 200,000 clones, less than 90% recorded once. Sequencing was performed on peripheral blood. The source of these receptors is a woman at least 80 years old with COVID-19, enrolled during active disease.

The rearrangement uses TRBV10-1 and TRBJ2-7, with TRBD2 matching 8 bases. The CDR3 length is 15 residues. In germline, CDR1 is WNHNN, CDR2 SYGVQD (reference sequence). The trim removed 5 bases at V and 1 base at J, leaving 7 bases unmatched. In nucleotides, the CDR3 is TGCGCCAGCAGTTTCACAGCGGGGGATTCCTACGAGCAGTACGTC. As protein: CASSFTAGDSYEQYV.

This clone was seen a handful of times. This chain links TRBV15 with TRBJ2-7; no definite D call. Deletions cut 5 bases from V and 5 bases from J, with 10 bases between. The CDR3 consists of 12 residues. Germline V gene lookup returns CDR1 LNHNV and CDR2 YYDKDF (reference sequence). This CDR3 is CATSGSYDEQYF. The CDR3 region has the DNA TGTGCCACCAGCGGTAGCTATGACGAGCAGTACTTC.

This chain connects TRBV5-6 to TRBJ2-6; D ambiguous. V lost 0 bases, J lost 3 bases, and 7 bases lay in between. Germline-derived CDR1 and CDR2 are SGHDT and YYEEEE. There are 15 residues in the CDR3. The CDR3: CASSLGWSGANVLTF. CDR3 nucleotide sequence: TGTGCCAGCAGCTTGGGTTGGAGTGGGGCCAACGTCCTGACTTTC.

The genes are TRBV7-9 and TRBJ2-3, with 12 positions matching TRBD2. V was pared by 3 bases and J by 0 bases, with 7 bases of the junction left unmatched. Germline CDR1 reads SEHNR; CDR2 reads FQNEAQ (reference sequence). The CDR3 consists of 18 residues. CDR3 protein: CASSFGLAGRTSTDTQYF. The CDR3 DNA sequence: TGTGCCAGCAGCTTCGGACTAGCGGGGAGAACTAGCACAGATACGCAGTATTTT.

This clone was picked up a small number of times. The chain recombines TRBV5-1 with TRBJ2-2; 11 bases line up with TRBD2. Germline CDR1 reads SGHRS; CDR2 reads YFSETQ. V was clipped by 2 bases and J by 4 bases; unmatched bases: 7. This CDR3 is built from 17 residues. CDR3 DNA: TGCGCCAGCAGCTTACTAGCGGGGGCCCCGGGCACCGGGGAGCTGTTTTTT. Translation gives CASSLLAGAPGTGELFF.

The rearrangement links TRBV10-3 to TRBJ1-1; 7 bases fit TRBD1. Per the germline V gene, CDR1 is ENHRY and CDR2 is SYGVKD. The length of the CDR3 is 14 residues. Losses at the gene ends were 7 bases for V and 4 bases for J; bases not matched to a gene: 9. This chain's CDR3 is CAIKGTDRGTEAFF. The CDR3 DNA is TGTGCCATCAAAGGGACAGACCGGGGCACTGAAGCTTTCTTT.

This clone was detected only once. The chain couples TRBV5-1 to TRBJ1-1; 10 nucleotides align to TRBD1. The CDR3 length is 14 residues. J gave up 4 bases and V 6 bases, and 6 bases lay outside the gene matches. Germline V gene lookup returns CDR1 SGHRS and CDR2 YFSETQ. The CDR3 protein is CASTRQGASTEAFF. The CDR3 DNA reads TGCGCCAGCACCCGACAGGGGGCGAGCACTGAAGCTTTCTTT.

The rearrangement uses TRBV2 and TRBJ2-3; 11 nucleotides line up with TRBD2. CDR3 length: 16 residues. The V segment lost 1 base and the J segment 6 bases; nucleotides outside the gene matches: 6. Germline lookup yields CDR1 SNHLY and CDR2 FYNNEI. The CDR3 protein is CASSEGLAGSRDTQYF. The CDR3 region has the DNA TGTGCCAGCAGTGAAGGACTAGCGGGAAGCAGGGATACGCAGTATTTT.

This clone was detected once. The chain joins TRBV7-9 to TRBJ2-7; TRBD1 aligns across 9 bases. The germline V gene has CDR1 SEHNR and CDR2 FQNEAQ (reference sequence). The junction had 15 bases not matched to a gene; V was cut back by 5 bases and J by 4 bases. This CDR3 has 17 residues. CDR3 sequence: CASSIPRGTGPPYEQYF. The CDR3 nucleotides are TGTGCCAGCAGCATACCGAGAGGGACAGGGCCACCTTACGAGCAGTACTTC.

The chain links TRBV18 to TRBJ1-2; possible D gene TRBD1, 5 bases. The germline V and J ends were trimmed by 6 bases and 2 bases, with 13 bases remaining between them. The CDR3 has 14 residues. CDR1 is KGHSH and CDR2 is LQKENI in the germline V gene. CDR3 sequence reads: CASSPQGNNYGYTF. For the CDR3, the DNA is TGTGCCAGCTCCCCTCAGGGCAACAACTATGGCTACACCTTC.

The CDR3 here is CASSQGLAGYNEQFF. CDR3 DNA sequence: TGCGCCAGCAGCCAAGGACTAGCGGGCTACAATGAGCAGTTCTTC. J is TRBJ2-1 and V is TRBV5-1; 11 nucleotides match TRBD2. Germline trimming cut 4 bases from V and 3 bases from J; bases unmatched to any gene: 3. Germline CDR1 is SGHRS and CDR2 is YFSETQ. This CDR3 has 15 amino acids.

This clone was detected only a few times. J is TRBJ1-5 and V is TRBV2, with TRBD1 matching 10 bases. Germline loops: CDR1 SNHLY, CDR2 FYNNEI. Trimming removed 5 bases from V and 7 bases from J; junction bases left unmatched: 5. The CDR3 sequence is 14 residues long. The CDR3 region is CASSRGQGRQPQHF. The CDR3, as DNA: TGTGCCAGCAGTAGGGGACAGGGGAGGCAGCCCCAGCATTTT.

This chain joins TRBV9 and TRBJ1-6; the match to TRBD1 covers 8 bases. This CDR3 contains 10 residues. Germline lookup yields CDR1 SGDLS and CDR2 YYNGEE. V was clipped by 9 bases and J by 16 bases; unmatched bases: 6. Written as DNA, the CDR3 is TGTGCCACCGACAGGGGACTTCTCCACTTT. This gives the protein CATDRGLLHF. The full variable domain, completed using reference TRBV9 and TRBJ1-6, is DSGVTQTPKHLITATGQRVTLRCSPRSGDLSVYWYQQSLDQGLQFLIQYYNGEERAKGNILERFSAQQFPDLHSELNLSSLELGDSALYFCATDRGLLHFGNGTRLTVT.

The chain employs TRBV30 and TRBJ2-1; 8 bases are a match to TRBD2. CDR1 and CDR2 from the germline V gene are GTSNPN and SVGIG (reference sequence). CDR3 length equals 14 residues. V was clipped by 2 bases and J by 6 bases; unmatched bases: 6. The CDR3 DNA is TGTGCCTGGAGTAGAGATCTAGCGGGCAATGAGCAGTTCTTC. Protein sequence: CAWSRDLAGNEQFF.

CDR3 sequence (DNA): TGTGCCAGCAGCCAAGACTACAGCCTTTGGCCCCAGCATTTT. Amino acid sequence: CASSQDYSLWPQHF. This chain joins TRBV4-2 and TRBJ1-5; D remains unclear. Germline values: CDR1 LGHNA, CDR2 YNFKEQ. The CDR3 contains 14 residues. V gave up 0 bases and J gave up 9 bases, with 12 bases separating them.

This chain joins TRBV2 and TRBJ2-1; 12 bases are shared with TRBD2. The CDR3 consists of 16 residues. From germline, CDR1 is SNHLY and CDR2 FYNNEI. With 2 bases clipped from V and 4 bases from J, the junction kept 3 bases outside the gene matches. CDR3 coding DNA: TGTGCCAGCAGTGAAACTAGCGGGGGGCCGTACAATGAGCAGTTCTTC. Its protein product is CASSETSGGPYNEQFF. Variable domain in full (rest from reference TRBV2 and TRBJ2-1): EPEVTQTPSHQVTQMGQEVILRCVPISNHLYFYWYRQILGQKVEFLVSFYNNEISEKSEIFDDQFSVERPDGSNFTLKIRSTKLEDSAMYFCASSETSGGPYNEQFFGPGTRLTVL.

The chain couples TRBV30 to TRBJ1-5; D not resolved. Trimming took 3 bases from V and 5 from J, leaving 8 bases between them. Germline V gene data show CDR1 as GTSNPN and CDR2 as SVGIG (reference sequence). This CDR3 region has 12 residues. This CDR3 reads CAWSEGYQPQHF. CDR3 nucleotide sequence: TGTGCCTGGAGCGAGGGTTATCAGCCCCAGCATTTT.

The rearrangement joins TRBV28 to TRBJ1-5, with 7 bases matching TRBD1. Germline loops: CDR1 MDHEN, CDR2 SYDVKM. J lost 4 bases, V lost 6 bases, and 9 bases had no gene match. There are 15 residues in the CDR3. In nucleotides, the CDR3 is TGTGCCAGCAGCTTTGCCCGGACAGGAAATCAGCCCCAGCATTTT. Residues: CASSFARTGNQPQHF.

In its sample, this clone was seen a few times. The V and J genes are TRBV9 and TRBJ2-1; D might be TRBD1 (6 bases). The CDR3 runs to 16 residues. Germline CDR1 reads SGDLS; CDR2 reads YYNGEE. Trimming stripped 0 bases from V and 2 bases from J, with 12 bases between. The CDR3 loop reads CASSVGPRGAYNEQFF. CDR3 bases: TGTGCCAGCAGCGTAGGACCCAGGGGAGCCTACAATGAGCAGTTCTTC.

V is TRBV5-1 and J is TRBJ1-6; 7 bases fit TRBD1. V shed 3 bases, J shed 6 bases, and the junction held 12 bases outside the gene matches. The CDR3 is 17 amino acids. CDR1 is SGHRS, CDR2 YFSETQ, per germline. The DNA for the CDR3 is TGCGCCAGCAGCTACATCGAGACAGGGCCCGGTAATTCACCCCTCCACTTT. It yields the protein CASSYIETGPGNSPLHF.

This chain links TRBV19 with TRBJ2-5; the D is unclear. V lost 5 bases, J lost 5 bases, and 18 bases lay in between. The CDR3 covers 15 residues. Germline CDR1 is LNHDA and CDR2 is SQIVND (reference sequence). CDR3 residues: CASSDGVGSAETQYF. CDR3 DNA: TGTGCCAGTAGTGACGGAGTCGGGTCAGCGGAGACCCAGTACTTC.

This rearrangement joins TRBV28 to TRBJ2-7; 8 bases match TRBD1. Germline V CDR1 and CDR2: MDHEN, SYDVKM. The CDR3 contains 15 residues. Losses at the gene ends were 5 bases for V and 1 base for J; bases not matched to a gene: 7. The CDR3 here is CASSPLRTGSYEQYV. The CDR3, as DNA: TGTGCCAGCAGTCCTCTCCGGACAGGGTCCTACGAGCAGTACGTC.

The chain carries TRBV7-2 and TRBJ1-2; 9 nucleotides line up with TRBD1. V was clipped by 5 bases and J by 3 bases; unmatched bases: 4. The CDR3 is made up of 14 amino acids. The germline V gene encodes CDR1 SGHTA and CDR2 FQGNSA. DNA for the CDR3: TGTGCCAGCAGCCTCGGGACAGGGTACTATGGCTACACCTTC. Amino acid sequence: CASSLGTGYYGYTF.

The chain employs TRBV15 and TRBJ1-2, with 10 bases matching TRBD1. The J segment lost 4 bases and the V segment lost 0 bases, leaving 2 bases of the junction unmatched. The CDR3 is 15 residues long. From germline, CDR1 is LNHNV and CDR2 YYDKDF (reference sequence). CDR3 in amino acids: CATSRERDRGYGYTF. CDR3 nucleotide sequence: TGTGCCACCAGCAGAGAAAGGGACAGGGGCTATGGCTACACCTTC. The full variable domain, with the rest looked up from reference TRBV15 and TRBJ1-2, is DAMVIQNPRYQVTQFGKPVTLSCSQTLNHNVMYWYQQKSSQAPKLLFHYYDKDFNNEADTPDNFQSRRPNTSFCFLDIRSPGLGDTAMYLCATSRERDRGYGYTFGSGTRLTVV.

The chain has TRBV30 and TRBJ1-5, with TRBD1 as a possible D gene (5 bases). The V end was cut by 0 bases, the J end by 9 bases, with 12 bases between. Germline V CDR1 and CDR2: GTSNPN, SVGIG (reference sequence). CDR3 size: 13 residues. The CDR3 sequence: CAWSVGSGGPQHF. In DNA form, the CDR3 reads TGTGCCTGGAGTGTAGGTTCCGGGGGGCCCCAGCATTTT.

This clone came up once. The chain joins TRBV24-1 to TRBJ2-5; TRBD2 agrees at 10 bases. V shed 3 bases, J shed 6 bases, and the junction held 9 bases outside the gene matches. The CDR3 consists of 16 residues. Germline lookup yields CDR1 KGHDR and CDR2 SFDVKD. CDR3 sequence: CATSDTLAGGLQTQYF. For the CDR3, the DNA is TGTGCCACCAGTGATACCTTAGCGGGGGGCCTACAGACCCAGTACTTC.

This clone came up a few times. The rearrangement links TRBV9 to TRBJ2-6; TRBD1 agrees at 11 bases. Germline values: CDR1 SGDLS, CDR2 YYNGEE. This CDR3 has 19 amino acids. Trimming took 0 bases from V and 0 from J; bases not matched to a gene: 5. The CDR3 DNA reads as TGTGCCAGCAGCGTAGGGCTGGGACAGGGGGTCTCTGGGGCCAACGTCCTGACTTTC. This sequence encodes CASSVGLGQGVSGANVLTF.